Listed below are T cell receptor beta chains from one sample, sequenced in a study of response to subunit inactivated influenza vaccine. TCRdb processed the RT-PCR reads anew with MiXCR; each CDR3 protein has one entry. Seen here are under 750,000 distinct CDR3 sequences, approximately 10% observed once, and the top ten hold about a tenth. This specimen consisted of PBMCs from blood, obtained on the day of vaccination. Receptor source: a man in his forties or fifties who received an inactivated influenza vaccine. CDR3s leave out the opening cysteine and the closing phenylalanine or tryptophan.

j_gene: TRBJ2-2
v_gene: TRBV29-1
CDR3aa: SVEDSAQTNTGELF

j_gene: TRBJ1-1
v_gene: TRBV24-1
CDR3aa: STSDLHRGLDYTEAF

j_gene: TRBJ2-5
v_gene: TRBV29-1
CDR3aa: SVVLASQETQY

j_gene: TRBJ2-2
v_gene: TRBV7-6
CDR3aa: ASSLRRGDIADTGELF

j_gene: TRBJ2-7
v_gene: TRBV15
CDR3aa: ATAEGRGLYEQY

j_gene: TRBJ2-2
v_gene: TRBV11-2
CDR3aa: ASSSPVGWGTGELF

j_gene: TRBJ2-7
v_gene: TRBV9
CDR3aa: ASSVEPVHSYEQY

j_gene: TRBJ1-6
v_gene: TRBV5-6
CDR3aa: ASSRGGAYNSPLH

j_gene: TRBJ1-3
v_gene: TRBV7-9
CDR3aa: ASTQGAGNTIY

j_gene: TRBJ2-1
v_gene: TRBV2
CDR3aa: ASSELGYNEQF

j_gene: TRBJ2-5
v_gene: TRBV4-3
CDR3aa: ASSQGLAGLQETQY

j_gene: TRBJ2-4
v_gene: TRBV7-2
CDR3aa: ASSLVGVGSNIQY

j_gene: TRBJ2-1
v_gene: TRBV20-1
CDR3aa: SARGSSGRSRNEQF

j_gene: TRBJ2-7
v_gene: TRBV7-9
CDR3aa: ASSLPQGPSYEQY

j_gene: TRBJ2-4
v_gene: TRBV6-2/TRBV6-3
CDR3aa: ASRPDRFLIAKNIQY

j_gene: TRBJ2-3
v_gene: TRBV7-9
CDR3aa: ASSQADRGGTDTQY

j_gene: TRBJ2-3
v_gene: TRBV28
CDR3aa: ASSNPTPLTQY

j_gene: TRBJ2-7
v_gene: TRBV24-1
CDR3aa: ATSDTIWPYEQY

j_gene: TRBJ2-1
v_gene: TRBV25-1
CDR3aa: ASSDTWGSSYNEQF

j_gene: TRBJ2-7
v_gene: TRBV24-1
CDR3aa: ATSDLTGEDYEQY

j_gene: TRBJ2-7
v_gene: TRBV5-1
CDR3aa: ASRDRDRTYEQY

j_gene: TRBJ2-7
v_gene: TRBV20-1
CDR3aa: SARGTENYEQY

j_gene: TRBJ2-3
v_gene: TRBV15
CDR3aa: AVREASSTDTQY

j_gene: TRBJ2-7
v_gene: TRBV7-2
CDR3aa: ASSLAGLPTYEQY

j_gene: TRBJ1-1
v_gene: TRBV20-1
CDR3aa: SAKEAGNLNTEAF

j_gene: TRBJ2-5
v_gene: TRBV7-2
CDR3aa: ASSLFGKETQY

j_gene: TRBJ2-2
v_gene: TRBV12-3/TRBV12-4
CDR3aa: ASSIRVTGELF

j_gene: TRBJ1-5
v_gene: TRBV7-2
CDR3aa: ASSLHGQPQH

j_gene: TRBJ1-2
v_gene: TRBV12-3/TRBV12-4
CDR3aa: ASSLASASYGYT

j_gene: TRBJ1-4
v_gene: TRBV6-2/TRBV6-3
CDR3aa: ASIQDRHNEKLF

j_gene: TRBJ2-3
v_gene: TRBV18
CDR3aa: ASSPRSDTQY

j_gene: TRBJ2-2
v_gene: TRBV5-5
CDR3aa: ASSLGALSYDGELF

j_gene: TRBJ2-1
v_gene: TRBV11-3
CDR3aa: ASSPQGHYNEQF